This TCR beta chain was retrieved from a study of human T cells and chemical hapten exposure. On the study more broadly: Enrolled patients were predominantly female and had alopecia areata, totalis or universalis.

Noted time point: patch test 2, 6 weeks after DPC sensitization. As for treatment: therapeutic diphenylcyclopropenone sensitization with weekly scalp DPC. TCRdb processed the RACE reads anew with MiXCR; each CDR3 protein has one entry. Of some 84,000 distinct CDR3 sequences listed, 8.5% to 12% are singletons. Germline-derived CDR1 and CDR2 are GTSNPN and SVGIG (reference sequence). This CDR3 is 15 amino acids long. V dropped 0 bases and J dropped 4 bases, with 15 bases sitting between them. This chain connects TRBV30 to TRBJ1-2; no reliable D call. This TCR derives from a woman aged 45-59 years with alopecia areata. Some clones in this sample may be carry-over from other donors' samples. Here the sequenced sample was whole blood, taken in connection with sensitization to the hapten diphenylcyclopropenone (DPC). The CDR3 sequence is CAWSVTGVTSYGYTF. Written as DNA, the CDR3 is TGTGCCTGGAGTGTAACCGGGGTTACCTCCTATGGCTACACCTTC.